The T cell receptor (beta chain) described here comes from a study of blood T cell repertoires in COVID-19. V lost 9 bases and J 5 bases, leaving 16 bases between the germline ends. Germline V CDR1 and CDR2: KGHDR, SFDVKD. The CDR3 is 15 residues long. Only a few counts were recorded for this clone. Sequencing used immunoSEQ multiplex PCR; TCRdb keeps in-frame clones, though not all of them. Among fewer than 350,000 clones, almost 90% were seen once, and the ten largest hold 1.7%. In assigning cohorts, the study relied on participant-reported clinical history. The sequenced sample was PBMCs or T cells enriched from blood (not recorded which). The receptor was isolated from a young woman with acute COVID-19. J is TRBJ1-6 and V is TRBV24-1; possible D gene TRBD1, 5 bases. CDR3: CATATRGRHNSPLHF. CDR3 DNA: TGTGCCACCGCAACCCGGGGGAGGCATAATTCACCCCTCCACTTT.